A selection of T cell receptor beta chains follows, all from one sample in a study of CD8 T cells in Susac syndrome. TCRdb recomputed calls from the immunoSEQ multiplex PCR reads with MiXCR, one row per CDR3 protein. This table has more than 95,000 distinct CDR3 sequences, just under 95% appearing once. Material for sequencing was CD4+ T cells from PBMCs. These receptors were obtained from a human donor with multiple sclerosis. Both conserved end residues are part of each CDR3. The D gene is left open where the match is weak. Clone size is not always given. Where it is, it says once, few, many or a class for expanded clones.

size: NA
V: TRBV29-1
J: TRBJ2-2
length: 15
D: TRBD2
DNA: TGCAGCGCCGGGGTGAGCGGGGTGGACACCGGGGAGCTGTTTTTT
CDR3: CSAGVSGVDTGELFF

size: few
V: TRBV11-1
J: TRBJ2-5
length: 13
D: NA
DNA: TGTGCCAGCAGCCTTAGCGGACAAGAGACCCAGTACTTC
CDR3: CASSLSGQETQYF

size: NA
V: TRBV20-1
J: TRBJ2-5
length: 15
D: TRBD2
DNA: TGCAGTGCTAGAGTCCCAGCGGGGGGACAAGAGACCCAGTACTTC
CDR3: CSARVPAGGQETQYF

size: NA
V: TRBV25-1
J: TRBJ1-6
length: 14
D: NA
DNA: TGTGCCAGCAAGCAGGCAGGGGAGGACTCACCCCTCCACTTT
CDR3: CASKQAGEDSPLHF

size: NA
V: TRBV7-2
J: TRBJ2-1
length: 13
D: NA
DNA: TGTGCCAGCAGCTCCGGCACCTACAATGAGCAGTTCTTC
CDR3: CASSSGTYNEQFF

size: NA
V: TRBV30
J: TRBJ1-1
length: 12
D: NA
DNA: TGTGCCTGGAGTCGGGCGGACACTGAAGCTTTCTTT
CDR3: CAWSRADTEAFF

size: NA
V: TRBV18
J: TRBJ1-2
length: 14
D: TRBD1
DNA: TGTGCCAGCTCACCCACGGACAGGGGGCGCGGCTACACCTTC
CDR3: CASSPTDRGRGYTF

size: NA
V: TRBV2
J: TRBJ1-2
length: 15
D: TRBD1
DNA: TGTGCCAGCAGCATCCGGACAGGGGGCAGCTATGGCTACACCTTC
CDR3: CASSIRTGGSYGYTF

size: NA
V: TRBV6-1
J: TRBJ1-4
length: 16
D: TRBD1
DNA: TGTGCCTGCAGACGGACTACCGACAGGGAGAATGAAAAACTGTTTTTT
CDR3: CACRRTTDRENEKLFF

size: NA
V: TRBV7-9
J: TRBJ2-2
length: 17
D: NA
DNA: TGTGCCAGCAGCCCCGGACTAGGAGGGGGTTTCGCCGGGGAGCTGTTTTTT
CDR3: CASSPGLGGGFAGELFF

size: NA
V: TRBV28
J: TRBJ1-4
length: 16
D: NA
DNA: TGTGCCAGCAGTTCACACACAGGGCCAACTAATGAAAAACTGTTTTTT
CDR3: CASSSHTGPTNEKLFF

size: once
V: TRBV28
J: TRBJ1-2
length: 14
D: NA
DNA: TGTGCCAGCAGCCGAGCAGGGTCATTCTATGGCTACACCTTC
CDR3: CASSRAGSFYGYTF

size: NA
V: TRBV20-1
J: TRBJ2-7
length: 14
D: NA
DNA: TGCAGTGCTTACAGAACTGGGGGATTTTACGAGCAGTACTTC
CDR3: CSAYRTGGFYEQYF

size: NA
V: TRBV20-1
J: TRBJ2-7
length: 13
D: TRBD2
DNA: TGCAGTGCCCTGACTAGCGGGGAGTACGAGCAGTACTTC
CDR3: CSALTSGEYEQYF

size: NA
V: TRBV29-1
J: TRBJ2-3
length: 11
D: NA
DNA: TGCAGCGCCCGACGTGGAGATACGCAGTATTTT
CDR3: CSARRGDTQYF

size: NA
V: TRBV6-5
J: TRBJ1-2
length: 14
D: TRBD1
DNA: TGTGCCAGCAGTCTGCGACAGGGGTTCGGTGGCTACACCTTC
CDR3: CASSLRQGFGGYTF

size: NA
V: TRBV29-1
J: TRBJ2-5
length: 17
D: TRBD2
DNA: TGCAGCGTTGAAGATGTGACTAGCGGGGCCCTGGGGGAGACCCAGTACTTC
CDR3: CSVEDVTSGALGETQYF

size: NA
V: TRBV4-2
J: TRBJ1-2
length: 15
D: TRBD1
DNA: TGTGCCAGCAGCCAGAACAGGGGGAGCCACTATGGCTACACCTTC
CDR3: CASSQNRGSHYGYTF

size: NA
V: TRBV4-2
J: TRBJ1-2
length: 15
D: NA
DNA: TGTGCCAGCAGCCAAGAAGGGACAAGTCGTTATGGCTACACCTTC
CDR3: CASSQEGTSRYGYTF

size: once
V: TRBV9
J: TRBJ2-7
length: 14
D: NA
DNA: TGTGCCAGCAGCGTAGATCCAGGGGGGCTCGAGCAGTACTTC
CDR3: CASSVDPGGLEQYF